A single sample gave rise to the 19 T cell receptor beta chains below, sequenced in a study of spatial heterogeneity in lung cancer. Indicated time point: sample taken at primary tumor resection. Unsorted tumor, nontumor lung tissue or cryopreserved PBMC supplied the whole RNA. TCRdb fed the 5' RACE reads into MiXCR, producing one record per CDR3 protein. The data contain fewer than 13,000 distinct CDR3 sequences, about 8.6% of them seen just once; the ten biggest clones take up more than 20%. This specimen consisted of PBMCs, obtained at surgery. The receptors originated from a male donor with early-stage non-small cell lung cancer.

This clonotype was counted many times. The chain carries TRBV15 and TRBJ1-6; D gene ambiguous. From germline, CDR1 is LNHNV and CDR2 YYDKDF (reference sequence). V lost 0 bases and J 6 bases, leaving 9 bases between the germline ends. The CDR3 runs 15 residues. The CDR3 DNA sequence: TGTGCCACCAGCAGAGATACGGGCCGTAATTCACCCCTCCACTTT. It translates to CATSRDTGRNSPLHF.

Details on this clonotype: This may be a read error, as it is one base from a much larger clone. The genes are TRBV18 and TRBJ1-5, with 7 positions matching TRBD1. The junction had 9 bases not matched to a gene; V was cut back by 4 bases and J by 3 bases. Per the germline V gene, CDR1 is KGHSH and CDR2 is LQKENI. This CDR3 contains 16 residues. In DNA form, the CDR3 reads TGTGCCAGCTCACGTGTGACAGGGTACCTCAATCAGCCCCAGCATTTT. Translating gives CASSRVTGYLNQPQHF.

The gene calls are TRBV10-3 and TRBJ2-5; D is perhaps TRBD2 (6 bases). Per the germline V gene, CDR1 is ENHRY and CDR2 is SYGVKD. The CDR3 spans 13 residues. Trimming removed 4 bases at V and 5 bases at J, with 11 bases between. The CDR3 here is CAISAGTQETQYF. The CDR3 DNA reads TGTGCCATCAGTGCGGGGACTCAGGAGACCCAGTACTTC.

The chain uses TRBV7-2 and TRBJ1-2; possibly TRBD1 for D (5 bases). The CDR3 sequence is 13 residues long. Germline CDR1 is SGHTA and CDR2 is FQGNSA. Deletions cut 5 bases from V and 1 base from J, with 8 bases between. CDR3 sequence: CASSRDGNYGYTF. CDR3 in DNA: TGTGCCAGCAGCCGGGACGGTAACTATGGCTACACCTTC. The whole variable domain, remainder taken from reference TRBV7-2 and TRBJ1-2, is GAGVSQSPSNKVTEKGKDVELRCDPISGHTALYWYRQSLGQGLEFLIYFQGNSAPDKSGLPSDRFSAERTGGSVSTLTIQRTQQEDSAVYLCASSRDGNYGYTFGSGTRLTVV.

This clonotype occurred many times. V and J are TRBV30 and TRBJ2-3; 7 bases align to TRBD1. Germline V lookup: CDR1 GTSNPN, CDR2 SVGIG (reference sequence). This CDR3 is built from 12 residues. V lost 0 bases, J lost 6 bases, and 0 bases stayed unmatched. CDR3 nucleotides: TGTGCCTGGAGTGTAGGGGGCGATACGCAGTATTTT. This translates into CAWSVGGDTQYF.

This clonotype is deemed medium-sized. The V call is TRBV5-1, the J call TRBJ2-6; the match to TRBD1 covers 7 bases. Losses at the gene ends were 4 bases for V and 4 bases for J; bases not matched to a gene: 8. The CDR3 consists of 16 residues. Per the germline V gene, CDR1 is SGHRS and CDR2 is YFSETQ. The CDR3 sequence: CASSPGQEAGANVLTF. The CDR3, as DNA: TGCGCCAGCAGCCCCGGACAGGAGGCCGGGGCCAACGTCCTGACTTTC.

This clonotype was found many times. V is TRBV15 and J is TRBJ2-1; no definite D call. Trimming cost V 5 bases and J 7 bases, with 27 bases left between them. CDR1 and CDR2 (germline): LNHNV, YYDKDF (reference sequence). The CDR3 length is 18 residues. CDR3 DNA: TGTGCCACCAGCCGTAGGATGACGGCGCAGAGAACCACTAATGAGCAGTTCTTC. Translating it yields CATSRRMTAQRTTNEQFF. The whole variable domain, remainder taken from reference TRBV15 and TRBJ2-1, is DAMVIQNPRYQVTQFGKPVTLSCSQTLNHNVMYWYQQKSSQAPKLLFHYYDKDFNNEADTPDNFQSRRPNTSFCFLDIRSPGLGDTAMYLCATSRRMTAQRTTNEQFFGPGTRLTVL.

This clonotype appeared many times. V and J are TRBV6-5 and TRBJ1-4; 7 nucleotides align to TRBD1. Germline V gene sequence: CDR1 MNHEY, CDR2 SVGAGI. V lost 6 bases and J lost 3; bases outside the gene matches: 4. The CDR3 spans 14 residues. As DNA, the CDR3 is TGTGCCAGCAGAGGGGGCTCGGCTAATGAAAAACTGTTTTTT. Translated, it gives CASRGGSANEKLFF.

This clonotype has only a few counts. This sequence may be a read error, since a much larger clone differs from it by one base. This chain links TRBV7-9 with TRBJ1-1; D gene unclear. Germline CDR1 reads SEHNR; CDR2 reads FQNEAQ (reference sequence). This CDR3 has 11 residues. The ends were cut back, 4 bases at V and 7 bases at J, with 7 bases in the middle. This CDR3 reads CASSSENEAFF. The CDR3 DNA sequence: TGTGCCAGCAGCTCGGAGAATGAAGCTTTCTTT.

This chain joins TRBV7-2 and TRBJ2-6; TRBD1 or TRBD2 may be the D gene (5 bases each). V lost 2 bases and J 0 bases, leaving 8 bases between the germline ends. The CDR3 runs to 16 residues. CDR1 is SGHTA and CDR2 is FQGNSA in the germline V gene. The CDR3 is CASSLLRGSGANVLTF. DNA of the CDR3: TGTGCCAGCAGCTTATTGAGGGGCTCTGGGGCCAACGTCCTGACTTTC.

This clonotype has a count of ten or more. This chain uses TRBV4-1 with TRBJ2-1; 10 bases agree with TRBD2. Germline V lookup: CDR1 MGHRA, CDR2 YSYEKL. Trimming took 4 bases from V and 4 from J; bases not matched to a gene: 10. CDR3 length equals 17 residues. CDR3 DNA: TGCGCCAGCAGCCCCCATAGCGGGGGGACCGAGTACAATGAGCAGTTCTTC. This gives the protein CASSPHSGGTEYNEQFF.

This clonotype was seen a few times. CDR3 DNA sequence: TGTGCCAGCAGTTATGAAGTCAGGGGAGACTCACCCCTCCACTTT. Amino acid sequence: CASSYEVRGDSPLHF. The gene calls are TRBV6-5 and TRBJ1-6; D possibly corresponds to TRBD1 (6 bases). The V and J ends lost 3 bases and 10 bases respectively, with 16 bases between them. The CDR3 contains 15 residues. Germline loops: CDR1 MNHEY, CDR2 SVGAGI.

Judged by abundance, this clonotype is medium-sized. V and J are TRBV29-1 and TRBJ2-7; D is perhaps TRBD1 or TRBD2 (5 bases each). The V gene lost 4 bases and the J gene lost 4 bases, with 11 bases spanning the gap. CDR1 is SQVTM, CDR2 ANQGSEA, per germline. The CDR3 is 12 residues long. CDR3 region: CSVVGTRYEQYF. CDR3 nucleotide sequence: TGCAGCGTTGTGGGGACCCGTTACGAGCAGTACTTC.

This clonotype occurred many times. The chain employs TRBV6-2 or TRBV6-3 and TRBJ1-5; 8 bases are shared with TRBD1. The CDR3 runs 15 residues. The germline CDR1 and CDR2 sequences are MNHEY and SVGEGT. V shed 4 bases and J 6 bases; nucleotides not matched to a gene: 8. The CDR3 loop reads CASSSDRVGSQPQHF. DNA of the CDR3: TGTGCCAGCAGTTCGGACAGGGTTGGATCTCAGCCCCAGCATTTT.

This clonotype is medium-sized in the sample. The DNA of the CDR3 is TGCGCCAGCAGCTTGGGCGGTGGAGAGACCCAGTACTTC. Translation gives CASSLGGGETQYF. The V call is TRBV5-1, the J call TRBJ2-5; D unresolved. Germline-derived CDR1 and CDR2 are SGHRS and YFSETQ. CDR3 size: 13 residues. Trimming took off 0 bases at V and 4 bases at J, with 7 bases between the two ends.

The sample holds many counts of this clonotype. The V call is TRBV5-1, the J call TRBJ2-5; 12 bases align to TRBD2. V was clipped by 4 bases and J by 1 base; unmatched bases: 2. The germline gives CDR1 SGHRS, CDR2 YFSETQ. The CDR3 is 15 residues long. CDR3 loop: CASSRTSGVQETQYF. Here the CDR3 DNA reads TGCGCCAGCAGCCGGACTAGCGGGGTCCAAGAGACCCAGTACTTC. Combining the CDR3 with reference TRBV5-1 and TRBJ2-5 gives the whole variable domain KAGVTQTPRYLIKTRGQQVTLSCSPISGHRSVSWYQQTPGQGLQFLFEYFSETQRNKGNFPGRFSGRQFSNSRSEMNVSTLELGDSALYLCASSRTSGVQETQYFGPGTRLLVL.

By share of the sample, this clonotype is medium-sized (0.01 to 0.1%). The CDR3 bases are TGTGCCAGCAGCTTAGGGAAGTTGAGGGGTTATACGCAGTATTTT. Encoded protein: CASSLGKLRGYTQYF. The chain recombines TRBV7-2 with TRBJ2-3; D assignment may be TRBD1 or TRBD2 (5 bases each). Germline CDR1 SGHTA, CDR2 FQGNSA. The CDR3 consists of 15 residues. V was clipped by 1 base and J by 7 bases, with 15 bases between them.

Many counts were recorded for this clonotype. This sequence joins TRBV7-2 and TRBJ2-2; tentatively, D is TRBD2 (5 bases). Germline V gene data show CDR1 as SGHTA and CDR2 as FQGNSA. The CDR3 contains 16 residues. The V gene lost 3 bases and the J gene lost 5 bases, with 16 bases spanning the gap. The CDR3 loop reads CASSFPLGFLTGELFF. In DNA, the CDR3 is TGTGCCAGCAGCTTTCCACTAGGGTTTTTGACCGGGGAGCTGTTTTTT.

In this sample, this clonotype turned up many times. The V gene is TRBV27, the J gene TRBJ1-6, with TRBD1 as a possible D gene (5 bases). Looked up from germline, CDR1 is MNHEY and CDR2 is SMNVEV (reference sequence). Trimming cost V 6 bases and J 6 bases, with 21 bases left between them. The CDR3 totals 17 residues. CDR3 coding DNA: TGTGCCAGCAGACCGACCGGGACCTCAGGAGTTAATTCACCCCTCCACTTT. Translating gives CASRPTGTSGVNSPLHF.